The 31 T cell receptor beta chains reported below all come from one sample, sequenced in a study of siplizumab effects on memory and regulatory T cells. Some clones are missing from TCRdb's copy, which holds only in-frame ones; the method was immunoSEQ multiplex PCR. The sample comprises around 100,000 clones, 94% of which are singletons, and approximately 1.5% rests with the top ten. Sequenced sample: non-Treg CD4+ T cells sorted from blood. The origin of the receptors is a human donor in good health.

On this clone: Other DNA sequences of this sample code for an identical CDR3. The gene calls are TRBV29-1 and TRBJ2-7; 10 positions match TRBD1. The V and J ends lost 5 bases and 0 bases, in that order; junction bases with no gene match: 4. The CDR3 is made up of 14 amino acids. Germline V gene sequence: CDR1 SQVTM, CDR2 ANQGSEA. CDR3 sequence (DNA): TGCAGCGTTATAGGGACAGGGGCCTCCTACGAGCAGTACTTC. It codes for CSVIGTGASYEQYF.

In this sample, this clone turned up once. V gene TRBV10-3 combines with J gene TRBJ1-5, with 7 bases aligning to TRBD1. V was pared by 6 bases and J by 9 bases, with 8 bases of the junction left unmatched. The CDR3 contains 13 residues. Germline values: CDR1 ENHRY, CDR2 SYGVKD. The CDR3 spells CAIRREGTAPQHF. The CDR3, as DNA: TGTGCCATCAGGCGAGAAGGGACAGCGCCCCAGCATTTT.

The rearrangement links TRBV15 to TRBJ1-4; a weak D match, TRBD1 (6 bases). Germline CDR1 LNHNV, CDR2 YYDKDF (reference sequence). The CDR3 extends over 18 amino acids. V lost 2 bases, J lost 8 bases, and 24 bases lay in between. The DNA for the CDR3 is TGTGCCACCAGCAGAACCTCACCTTGGGGGGGCCAAAAAGAAAAACTGTTTTTT. It codes for CATSRTSPWGGQKEKLFF.

This chain connects TRBV27 to TRBJ2-2; maybe TRBD2 (7 bases). The V end lost 6 bases, the J end lost 6 bases, and 11 bases lay between the germline ends. Per germline, CDR1 MNHEY and CDR2 SMNVEV (reference sequence). This CDR3 is 13 amino acids long. The CDR3 sequence is CASRREGAGELFF. CDR3 nucleotide sequence: TGTGCCAGCAGGAGGGAGGGGGCCGGGGAGCTGTTTTTT.

This chain links TRBV19 with TRBJ1-5, with D possibly matching TRBD1 (6 bases). The germline V gene has CDR1 LNHDA and CDR2 SQIVND (reference sequence). V lost 5 bases and J 4 bases, leaving 12 bases between the germline ends. The CDR3 consists of 14 residues. In DNA form, the CDR3 reads TGTGCCAGTAGTTTCCAGGGGAGGAATCAGCCCCAGCATTTT. Its protein is CASSFQGRNQPQHF.

The gene calls are TRBV7-9 and TRBJ2-3; D could derive from TRBD1 or TRBD2 (5 bases each). The germline V and J ends were trimmed by 1 base and 1 base, with 9 bases remaining between them. The CDR3 totals 15 residues. The V gene's germline CDR1 is SEHNR and CDR2 FQNEAQ (reference sequence). CDR3 in amino acids: CASSLGRGGTDTQYF. CDR3 sequence (DNA): TGTGCCAGCAGCTTAGGTAGGGGAGGCACAGATACGCAGTATTTT.

The chain is built from TRBV29-1 and TRBJ2-5; D is undetermined. This CDR3 has 13 residues. V was pared by 7 bases and J by 4 bases, with 16 bases between. CDR1 is SQVTM, CDR2 ANQGSEA, per germline. CDR3 region: CSAGRQSGETQYF. The DNA of the CDR3 is TGCAGCGCCGGGCGGCAATCGGGAGAGACCCAGTACTTC. Together with reference TRBV29-1 and TRBJ2-5, the CDR3 gives the full variable domain: SAVISQKPSRDICQRGTSLTIQCQVDSQVTMMFWYRQQPGQSLTLIATANQGSEATYESGFVIDKFPISRPNLTFSTLTVSNMSPEDSSIYLCSAGRQSGETQYFGPGTRLLVL.

The V call is TRBV5-4, the J call TRBJ2-7; 8 bases fit TRBD1. The CDR3 totals 14 residues. Germline lookup yields CDR1 SGHNT and CDR2 YYREEE (reference sequence). J gave up 2 bases and V 4 bases, and 5 bases lay outside the gene matches. The CDR3 nucleotides are TGTGCCAGCAGCGCCGACAGGGGAACCTACGAGCAGTACTTC. It encodes CASSADRGTYEQYF. The full variable domain, rest sourced from reference TRBV5-4 and TRBJ2-7, is ETGVTQSPTHLIKTRGQQVTLRCSSQSGHNTVSWYQQALGQGPQFIFQYYREEENGRGNFPPRFSGLQFPNYSSELNVNALELDDSALYLCASSADRGTYEQYFGPGTRLTVT.

This chain's CDR3 is CASSQPDSSSYNEQFF. CDR3 coding DNA: TGTGCCAGCAGCCAACCGGACTCAAGCTCCTACAATGAGCAGTTCTTC. The chain combines TRBV4-2 with TRBJ2-1; the D gene is possibly TRBD2 (5 bases). From germline, CDR1 is LGHNA and CDR2 YNFKEQ. The CDR3 runs 16 residues. V was cut by 2 bases and J by 0 bases, with 11 bases left in between.

This rearrangement joins TRBV9 to TRBJ1-4; D remains unclear. Germline CDR1 and CDR2: SGDLS and YYNGEE. The CDR3 has 13 amino acids. The V end was cut by 0 bases, the J end by 5 bases, with 5 bases between. The CDR3 DNA is TGTGCCAGCAGCGTAGGCGGAAATGAAAAACTGTTTTTT. This sequence encodes CASSVGGNEKLFF.

This clone was detected once. The CDR3 coding sequence is TGTGCCTGGAGTGTAGGGGGGGCGAGCAATCAGCCCCAGCATTTT. This sequence encodes CAWSVGGASNQPQHF. The chain employs TRBV30 and TRBJ1-5; the D gene is possibly TRBD1 (6 bases). Germline CDR1 GTSNPN, CDR2 SVGIG (reference sequence). The CDR3 consists of 15 residues. The ends were cut back, 0 bases at V and 1 base at J, with 10 bases in the middle.

The genes are TRBV5-1 and TRBJ2-2; tentatively, D is TRBD2 (7 bases). Trimming stripped 4 bases from V and 1 base from J, with 17 bases between. The CDR3 runs 17 residues. Germline V gene data show CDR1 as SGHRS and CDR2 as YFSETQ. The CDR3 nucleotides read TGCGCCAGCAGCGCAGGACCGGGGGGCGGGAACACCGGGGAGCTGTTTTTT. Its translation is CASSAGPGGGNTGELFF.

The chain is built from TRBV19 and TRBJ2-7, with 11 bases aligning to TRBD2. The V and J ends lost 3 bases and 2 bases, in that order; junction bases with no gene match: 12. The CDR3 loop spans 18 amino acids. Germline loops: CDR1 LNHDA, CDR2 SQIVND (reference sequence). In DNA, the CDR3 is TGTGCCAGTAGTATTGATCCCTGGACTAGCGGGCCCGCCTACGAGCAGTACTTC. This encodes CASSIDPWTSGPAYEQYF.

The chain links TRBV2 to TRBJ1-1; TRBD1 aligns across 7 bases. The germline V gene has CDR1 SNHLY and CDR2 FYNNEI. This CDR3 contains 13 residues. V trimming: 5 bases; J trimming: 1 base; junction bases outside the gene matches: 1. The CDR3 DNA is TGTGCCAGCAGTAGGACAGGGAACACTGAAGCTTTCTTT. Residues: CASSRTGNTEAFF.

The CDR3 DNA reads TGCGCCAGCAGCCAGGGATTTAATCAGCCCCAGCATTTT. Protein product: CASSQGFNQPQHF. The chain carries TRBV10-1 and TRBJ1-5, with a tentative D call TRBD1 (5 bases). Trimming cost V 6 bases and J 4 bases, with 10 bases left between them. CDR1 and CDR2 (germline): WNHNN, SYGVQD (reference sequence). CDR3 length: 13 amino acids.

V and J are TRBV5-1 and TRBJ2-2, with TRBD2 identical over 10 bases. Germline values: CDR1 SGHRS, CDR2 YFSETQ. The CDR3 extends over 15 amino acids. Trimming cost V 2 bases and J 3 bases; bases outside gene matches: 1. The CDR3 bases are TGCGCCAGCAGCTTAGGACTAGCGGACACCGGGGAGCTGTTTTTT. Its protein is CASSLGLADTGELFF.

The genes are TRBV6-1 and TRBJ1-6; 8 positions agree with TRBD1. The CDR3 is 14 residues long. The V gene's germline CDR1 is MNHNS and CDR2 SASEGT. J was trimmed by 8 bases and V by 3 bases; bases with no gene match: 3. The CDR3 sequence: CASSEDRADSPLHF. The CDR3 DNA is TGTGCCAGCAGTGAGGACAGGGCTGATTCACCCCTCCACTTT.

The V gene is TRBV28, the J gene TRBJ2-1, with D uncertain. Trimming stripped 5 bases from V and 0 bases from J, with 11 bases between. The length of the CDR3 is 15 residues. Germline CDR1 MDHEN, CDR2 SYDVKM. As DNA, the CDR3 is TGTGCCAGCAGTCATCTAGAGGACTCCTACAATGAGCAGTTCTTC. Protein sequence: CASSHLEDSYNEQFF.

Concerning this clone itself: The identical CDR3 is also encoded by other nucleotide sequences in the sample. The chain links TRBV19 to TRBJ1-5, with D maybe TRBD1 (5 bases). Germline V gene lookup returns CDR1 LNHDA and CDR2 SQIVND (reference sequence). The CDR3 loop spans 12 amino acids. The ends were cut back, 8 bases at V and 1 base at J, with 6 bases in the middle. CDR3 DNA sequence: TGTGCCAGTTCAGGGAGCAATCAGCCCCAGCATTTT. This codes for CASSGSNQPQHF.

The chain joins TRBV19 to TRBJ1-3; TRBD1 might be the D (5 bases). This CDR3 is built from 15 residues. Germline V gives CDR1 LNHDA, CDR2 SQIVND (reference sequence). V dropped 7 bases and J dropped 3 bases, with 16 bases sitting between them. In nucleotides, the CDR3 is TGTGCCAGTATCCCGGGCCCCGGGGGTGGAAACACCATATATTTT. Translated: CASIPGPGGGNTIYF.

The V gene is TRBV6-5, the J gene TRBJ2-5, with D possibly being TRBD2 (7 bases). The germline V gene encodes CDR1 MNHEY and CDR2 SVGAGI. The CDR3 is made up of 13 amino acids. The germline V and J ends were trimmed by 0 bases and 9 bases, with 11 bases remaining between them. The CDR3 protein is CASSYSRGAAQYF. The CDR3 nucleotides read TGTGCCAGCAGTTACTCTCGGGGGGCCGCCCAGTACTTC.

This clone appeared a single time. The chain carries TRBV5-6 and TRBJ2-3; D is undetermined. V was clipped by 0 bases and J by 0 bases, with 8 bases between them. Per the germline V gene, CDR1 is SGHDT and CDR2 is YYEEEE. This CDR3 spans 15 amino acids. CDR3 DNA: TGTGCCAGCAGCTTGGATCCTACTAGCACAGATACGCAGTATTTT. Amino acid sequence: CASSLDPTSTDTQYF.

J is TRBJ2-1 and V is TRBV19; weak D call: TRBD1 (6 bases). Germline V CDR1 and CDR2: LNHDA, SQIVND (reference sequence). V shed 1 base and J shed 0 bases, with 16 bases lying between them. The CDR3 has 18 amino acids. CDR3 in DNA: TGTGCCAGTAGTATAGGCCCCAGGGGCGGTAGCTCCTACAATGAGCAGTTCTTC. Translation gives CASSIGPRGGSSYNEQFF.

V gene TRBV18 combines with J gene TRBJ2-3; the D is unclear. This CDR3 spans 14 amino acids. Between the trimmed V and J ends, which lost 2 bases and 0 bases, there was a span of 6 bases. CDR1 and CDR2 from the germline V gene are KGHSH and LQKENI. CDR3 sequence reads: CASSPSTSTDTQYF. The CDR3 DNA is TGTGCCAGCTCACCATCCACTAGCACAGATACGCAGTATTTT.

The rearrangement joins TRBV28 to TRBJ1-1; D not certain. The CDR3 sequence is 11 residues long. Germline lookup yields CDR1 MDHEN and CDR2 SYDVKM. Trimming took 5 bases from V and 8 from J, leaving 9 bases between them. CDR3 nucleotides: TGTGCCAGCAGTAACTTCGTAGAAGCTTTCTTT. This encodes CASSNFVEAFF.

This clone was counted once. The rearrangement joins TRBV6-6 to TRBJ2-1; D not certain. The CDR3 spans 13 residues. The V end was cut by 5 bases, the J end by 12 bases, with 17 bases between. The germline CDR1 and CDR2 sequences are MNHNY and SVGAGI (reference sequence). The CDR3 protein is CASSSPRSFGQFF. CDR3 DNA: TGTGCCAGCAGTAGTCCTAGGTCTTTCGGGCAGTTCTTC.

The chain employs TRBV19 and TRBJ2-3; D is perhaps TRBD1 or TRBD2 (7 bases each). The germline V and J ends were trimmed by 3 bases and 1 base, with 29 bases remaining between them. In germline, CDR1 is LNHDA, CDR2 SQIVND (reference sequence). The CDR3 has 21 residues. The CDR3 spells CASSMWGRGREFEGRTDTQYF. CDR3 coding DNA: TGTGCCAGTAGTATGTGGGGGAGGGGGCGCGAATTCGAAGGACGCACAGATACGCAGTATTTT.

The chain carries TRBV21-1 and TRBJ2-3; the tabulated D call, TRBD1, remains unverified against the DNA. TRBV21-1 is a known pseudogene. CDR3 size: 16 residues. CDR3 bases: TGTGCCAGCAGCAAGACTAACGGGACAGGGACAGATACGCAGTATTTT. Its protein product is CASSKTNGTGTDTQYF.

J is TRBJ2-7 and V is TRBV4-1; D not resolved. The CDR3 runs to 15 residues. V was clipped by 5 bases and J by 6 bases, with 20 bases between them. Germline-derived CDR1 and CDR2 are MGHRA and YSYEKL. The CDR3 DNA reads TGCGCCAGCAGCTTAGAAGTTGCGGAGCTGGGCGAGCAGTACTTC. Translating it yields CASSLEVAELGEQYF.

The chain couples TRBV19 to TRBJ2-1, with 8 bases matching TRBD2. This CDR3 region has 15 residues. J gave up 4 bases and V 2 bases, and 4 bases lay outside the gene matches. The germline CDR1 and CDR2 sequences are LNHDA and SQIVND (reference sequence). The CDR3 DNA reads TGTGCCAGTAGTATAAACGGGAGGGTATACAATGAGCAGTTCTTC. Its translation: CASSINGRVYNEQFF. The full variable domain, with the rest looked up from reference TRBV19 and TRBJ2-1, is DGGITQSPKYLFRKEGQNVTLSCEQNLNHDAMYWYRQDPGQGLRLIYYSQIVNDFQKGDIAEGYSVSREKKESFPLTVTSAQKNPTAFYLCASSINGRVYNEQFFGPGTRLTVL.

This chain uses TRBV11-1 with TRBJ2-7; TRBD2 matches 10 bases. This CDR3 is built from 15 residues. The germline V gene encodes CDR1 SGHAT and CDR2 FQDESV (reference sequence). The trim removed 4 bases at V and 6 bases at J, leaving 9 bases unmatched. CDR3 in amino acids: CASSSVAGGLGEQYF. Here the CDR3 DNA reads TGTGCCAGCAGCTCTGTAGCGGGAGGACTTGGCGAGCAGTACTTC.